These 31 T cell receptor beta chains originate from one sample sequenced in a study of sequential checkpoint blockade in melanoma. The treatment was: randomized to nivolumab then ipilimumab (arm A) or the reverse (arm B). Some clones are missing from TCRdb's copy, which holds only in-frame ones; the method was immunoSEQ multiplex PCR. Of nearly 4,000 clones detected, about 19% appear once; the ten largest clones hold under 25%. This sample comprised tumor tissue (inferred from file names), obtained from a patient given nivolumab and ipilimumab in sequence. The receptors shown here come from a human patient with melanoma. Some clones in this sample may be carry-over from other donors' samples.

V and J are TRBV15 and TRBJ2-3, with 8 nucleotides matching TRBD2. Germline V gene lookup returns CDR1 LNHNV and CDR2 YYDKDF (reference sequence). V was pared by 1 base and J by 3 bases, with 9 bases of the junction left unmatched. The length of the CDR3 is 17 residues. CDR3 protein: CATSRGLGGGLTDTQYF. The DNA of the CDR3 is TGTGCCACCAGCAGAGGTCTCGGCGGGGGGCTGACAGATACGCAGTATTTT. The full variable domain, in which reference TRBV15 and TRBJ2-3 provide the parts outside the CDR3, is DAMVIQNPRYQVTQFGKPVTLSCSQTLNHNVMYWYQQKSSQAPKLLFHYYDKDFNNEADTPDNFQSRRPNTSFCFLDIRSPGLGDTAMYLCATSRGLGGGLTDTQYFGPGTRLTVL.

This clone was detected only a few times. V is TRBV9 and J is TRBJ2-1; D gene unclear. This CDR3 has 12 amino acids. V gave up 3 bases and J gave up 5 bases, with 6 bases separating them. Germline-derived CDR1 and CDR2 are SGDLS and YYNGEE. The CDR3, as DNA: TGTGCCAGCAGCGGCGAGGACAATGAGCAGTTCTTC. Translating it yields CASSGEDNEQFF.

The V and J genes are TRBV9 and TRBJ2-1; no reliable D call. Trimming pared 3 bases from V and 9 bases from J, leaving 10 bases between. Germline loops: CDR1 SGDLS, CDR2 YYNGEE. CDR3 length: 12 amino acids. This CDR3 reads CASSGSGVEQFF. CDR3 nucleotides: TGTGCCAGCAGCGGTAGTGGGGTTGAGCAGTTCTTC.

At least ten counts were recorded for this clone. The rearrangement uses TRBV6-8 and TRBJ2-3; possible D gene TRBD2, 6 bases. V was shortened by 11 bases and J by 1 base, with 28 bases between the two germline ends. CDR1 and CDR2 (germline): MNHGY, SAAAGT. The CDR3 runs to 18 residues. CDR3 in amino acids: CASAWSSASAYRTDTQYF. Written as DNA, the CDR3 is TGTGCCTCTGCGTGGTCCTCCGCTAGCGCCTACCGCACAGATACGCAGTATTTT.

In its sample, this clone ranks as large. V is TRBV11-3 and J is TRBJ2-1; a weak D match, TRBD2 (6 bases). CDR1 SGHNT and CDR2 YENEEA come from the germline V gene. The CDR3 covers 15 residues. V was pared by 5 bases and J by 4 bases, with 15 bases between. CDR3 in amino acids: CASSPPGLRYNEQFF. The CDR3 nucleotides read TGTGCCAGCAGCCCCCCGGGACTCCGTTACAATGAGCAGTTCTTC. Full variable domain (remainder filled in from reference TRBV11-3 and TRBJ2-1): EAGVVQSPRYKIIEKKQPVAFWCNPISGHNTLYWYLQNLGQGPELLIRYENEEAVDDSQLPKDRFSAERLKGVDSTLKIQPAELGDSAVYLCASSPPGLRYNEQFFGPGTRLTVL.

This clone was recorded many times. The J gene is TRBJ2-2, the V gene TRBV4-1, with 7 nucleotides matching TRBD1. The germline CDR1 and CDR2 sequences are MGHRA and YSYEKL. This CDR3 comprises 15 residues. V was pared by 5 bases and J by 6 bases, with 9 bases of the junction left unmatched. CDR3 protein: CASSASWQGAGELFF. The CDR3 DNA follows: TGCGCCAGCAGCGCCAGTTGGCAGGGGGCCGGGGAGCTGTTTTTT.

V and J are TRBV28 and TRBJ1-5; D not certain. The ends were cut back, 4 bases at V and 9 bases at J, with 16 bases in the middle. There are 14 residues in the CDR3. Germline V gene data show CDR1 as MDHEN and CDR2 as SYDVKM. The DNA for the CDR3 is TGTGCCAGCAGTTCGGACCGCCGTCGGGGGCCCCAGCATTTT. Translating it yields CASSSDRRRGPQHF.

This clone has at least ten counts. The rearrangement joins TRBV9 to TRBJ1-5; tentative D call: TRBD1 (6 bases). This CDR3 has 15 residues. Trimming took 5 bases from V and 3 from J, leaving 15 bases between them. The germline V gene encodes CDR1 SGDLS and CDR2 YYNGEE. In nucleotides, the CDR3 is TGTGCCAGCAGTTTCGGGGGCAGGGTCAATCAGCCCCAGCATTTT. Translation: CASSFGGRVNQPQHF.

This clone ranks as large. This chain links TRBV9 with TRBJ2-1, with TRBD1 matching over 7 bases. The CDR3 is 15 residues long. V dropped 1 base and J dropped 0; count of bases not matched to a gene: 1. Germline loops: CDR1 SGDLS, CDR2 YYNGEE. The CDR3 DNA is TGTGCCAGCAGCGTATCAGGGGGCTCCTACAATGAGCAGTTCTTC. This sequence encodes CASSVSGGSYNEQFF.

In this sample, this clone turned up many times. The chain is built from TRBV11-3 and TRBJ2-7, with D possibly being TRBD1 (6 bases). Trimming removed 5 bases at V and 0 bases at J, with 14 bases between. Germline V gives CDR1 SGHNT, CDR2 YENEEA. The CDR3 contains 15 residues. In nucleotides, the CDR3 is TGTGCCAGCAGCCCCGGGACAAGTTCCTCCTACGAGCAGTACTTC. This sequence encodes CASSPGTSSSYEQYF. Full variable domain (missing parts from reference TRBV11-3 and TRBJ2-7): EAGVVQSPRYKIIEKKQPVAFWCNPISGHNTLYWYLQNLGQGPELLIRYENEEAVDDSQLPKDRFSAERLKGVDSTLKIQPAELGDSAVYLCASSPGTSSSYEQYFGPGTRLTVT.

Only a few counts were recorded for this clone. The chain recombines TRBV30 with TRBJ1-5; D remains ambiguous. Per germline, CDR1 GTSNPN and CDR2 SVGIG (reference sequence). The CDR3 length is 12 residues. The ends were cut back, 8 bases at V and 5 bases at J, with 13 bases in the middle. The CDR3 is CAGSDGDQPQHF. The CDR3 DNA reads TGTGCCGGATCGGACGGAGATCAGCCCCAGCATTTT.

This clone was recorded a few times. The chain couples TRBV12-5 to TRBJ1-1; D call uncertain. CDR3 length: 13 amino acids. CDR1 is LGHNT and CDR2 is FRNRAP in the germline V gene. This CDR3 reads CASTPKGRAQAFF. CDR3 coding DNA: TGTGCCAGCACCCCCAAGGGTAGGGCTCAAGCTTTCTTT.

Sample share makes this clone large (0.1 to 1%). The CDR3 sequence is CAWIFRRLVYEQYF. Written as DNA, the CDR3 is TGTGCCTGGATTTTCCGGCGACTGGTCTACGAGCAGTACTTC. The rearrangement uses TRBV30 and TRBJ2-7, with D unclear. Germline CDR1 GTSNPN, CDR2 SVGIG (reference sequence). The germline V and J ends were trimmed by 4 bases and 3 bases, with 16 bases remaining between them. The CDR3 has 14 amino acids.

J is TRBJ2-7 and V is TRBV6-8; D is uncertain. The CDR3 totals 13 residues. V lost 2 bases and J 2 bases, leaving 7 bases between the germline ends. CDR1 is MNHGY, CDR2 SAAAGT, per germline. DNA of the CDR3: TGTGCCAGCAGTTACGAACAGACCTACGAGCAGTACTTC. Amino acid sequence: CASSYEQTYEQYF.

This clone was counted between two and nine times. The rearrangement links TRBV4-1 to TRBJ1-2, with 10 bases aligning to TRBD1. V shed 1 base and J 4 bases; nucleotides not matched to a gene: 9. Looked up from germline, CDR1 is MGHRA and CDR2 is YSYEKL. This CDR3 is 17 amino acids long. Here the CDR3 reads CASSQGRWGQGTYGYTF. The CDR3 coding sequence is TGCGCCAGCAGCCAAGGGAGATGGGGACAGGGGACCTATGGCTACACCTTC.

V and J are TRBV6-8 and TRBJ2-3; tentatively, D is TRBD2 (5 bases). The CDR3 consists of 15 residues. V shed 4 bases and J shed 4 bases, with 15 bases lying between them. Germline V lookup: CDR1 MNHGY, CDR2 SAAAGT. Written as DNA, the CDR3 is TGTGCCAGCAGTTTTAACCCCGGAGGCCCAGATACGCAGTATTTT. Its translation is CASSFNPGGPDTQYF.

The rearrangement joins TRBV28 to TRBJ2-4; weak D call: TRBD2 (7 bases). V shed 3 bases and J shed 3 bases, with 27 bases lying between them. The CDR3 is made up of 20 amino acids. The germline V gene has CDR1 MDHEN and CDR2 SYDVKM. The CDR3 here is CASSLGSSRGGIFLKNIQYF. CDR3 DNA sequence: TGTGCCAGCAGTTTGGGATCGAGCAGGGGAGGGATTTTTCTCAAAAACATTCAGTACTTC.

This clone is labeled medium-sized (0.01 to 0.1%). The gene calls are TRBV6-8 and TRBJ1-3, with TRBD1 as a possible D gene (5 bases). Trimming cost V 4 bases and J 0 bases, with 22 bases left between them. CDR3 length: 19 amino acids. Germline CDR1 reads MNHGY; CDR2 reads SAAAGT. The CDR3 sequence: CASSLEFLGRDYSGNTIYF. CDR3 DNA sequence: TGTGCCAGCAGTTTAGAATTCTTGGGCAGGGACTACTCTGGAAACACCATATATTTT.

This clone was observed a few times. This chain joins TRBV11-3 and TRBJ1-1, with 9 bases aligning to TRBD1. The V gene end was trimmed by 5 bases and the J gene end by 4 bases; junction bases not matched to a gene: 5. The germline V gene encodes CDR1 SGHNT and CDR2 YENEEA. The CDR3 length is 14 residues. The CDR3 loop is CASSRDRVSTEAFF. CDR3 nucleotide sequence: TGTGCCAGCAGCAGGGACAGGGTGTCCACTGAAGCTTTCTTT.

In its sample, this clone was seen a few times. V and J are TRBV11-3 and TRBJ2-3, with 8 bases that match TRBD2. CDR1 and CDR2 (germline): SGHNT, YENEEA. V lost 1 base, J lost 5 bases, and 8 bases stayed unmatched. The CDR3 is 16 amino acids. As DNA, the CDR3 is TGTGCCAGCAGCTTAGTGGGTAGCGGGGTGGTAGATACGCAGTATTTT. Its protein is CASSLVGSGVVDTQYF.

This clone is labeled as medium-sized. This chain's CDR3 is CATSRDLVGLGSQETQYF. For the CDR3, the DNA is TGTGCCACCAGCAGAGATTTGGTAGGGCTGGGGTCCCAAGAGACCCAGTACTTC. The genes are TRBV15 and TRBJ2-5; D is unresolved. Germline CDR1 reads LNHNV; CDR2 reads YYDKDF (reference sequence). V lost 0 bases and J 1 base, leaving 18 bases between the germline ends. The CDR3 has 18 amino acids.

This sequence joins TRBV6-8 and TRBJ2-7; TRBD1 matches at 8 bases. The CDR3 is 13 amino acids. Germline V gene lookup returns CDR1 MNHGY and CDR2 SAAAGT. V was pared by 6 bases and J by 4 bases, with 5 bases of the junction left unmatched. The CDR3 is CASRSDRVYEQYF. The CDR3 bases are TGTGCCAGCAGATCGGACAGGGTTTACGAGCAGTACTTC.

This clone was seen a handful of times. The rearrangement joins TRBV6-8 to TRBJ2-7, with 7 positions matching TRBD1. Germline V gene sequence: CDR1 MNHGY, CDR2 SAAAGT. Trimming cost V 3 bases and J 5 bases; bases outside gene matches: 10. This CDR3 has 15 amino acids. This chain's CDR3 is CASSYSLQGPHEQYF. In nucleotides, the CDR3 is TGTGCCAGCAGTTATTCTTTACAGGGGCCCCACGAGCAGTACTTC.

This clone was counted many times. This sequence joins TRBV11-3 and TRBJ1-4; no clear D gene. V was pared by 5 bases and J by 6 bases, with 16 bases between. CDR3 length equals 15 residues. Germline loops: CDR1 SGHNT, CDR2 YENEEA. CDR3 nucleotide sequence: TGTGCCAGCAGCCCCGCAGTATCTGAGTATGAAAAACTGTTTTTT. Protein product: CASSPAVSEYEKLFF.

In its sample, this clone ranks as medium-sized (0.01 to 0.1%). The V gene is TRBV23-1, the J gene TRBJ1-2, with 12 bases fitting TRBD1. TRBV23-1 is an ORF; its function is uncertain. J was trimmed by 5 bases and V by 0 bases; bases with no gene match: 7. CDR3 size: 17 residues. The CDR3 nucleotides are TGCGCCAGCAGTCAATCGGGGGACAGGGGGCGTCATTATGGCTACACCTTC. It encodes CASSQSGDRGRHYGYTF.

Here the CDR3 DNA reads TGTGCCACCAGCAGAGATAGAAGGGCAGGATACACCGGGGAGCTGTTTTTT. This translates into CATSRDRRAGYTGELFF. This sequence joins TRBV15 and TRBJ2-2; D ambiguous. The V end was cut by 0 bases, the J end by 3 bases, with 14 bases between. The CDR3 totals 17 residues. The germline gives CDR1 LNHNV, CDR2 YYDKDF (reference sequence).

This clone has a handful of counts. V is TRBV14 and J is TRBJ1-4; D unresolved. Germline V gene lookup returns CDR1 SGHDN and CDR2 FVKESK. The V end lost 1 base, the J end lost 8 bases, and 17 bases lay between the germline ends. The CDR3 has 16 amino acids. CDR3 nucleotide sequence: TGTGCCAGCAGCCAAGGCGCCTTCGACTTGGGAGAAAAACTGTTTTTT. Amino acids: CASSQGAFDLGEKLFF.

This clone was counted only a few times. The chain carries TRBV28 and TRBJ2-6, with 9 bases matching TRBD1. The CDR3 contains 18 residues. Trimming at V came to 5 bases and at J to 1 base, leaving 9 bases not matched to a gene. Germline CDR1 is MDHEN and CDR2 is SYDVKM. In nucleotides, the CDR3 is TGTGCCAGCAGTCCAAATCGCGGACAGGGGTCTGGGGCCAACGTCCTGACTTTC. This translates into CASSPNRGQGSGANVLTF.

V usage is TRBV6-8 and J usage is TRBJ2-7; 9 positions agree with TRBD1. This CDR3 is 13 amino acids long. J lost 9 bases, V lost 6 bases, and 9 bases had no gene match. CDR1 and CDR2 from the germline V gene are MNHGY and SAAAGT. CDR3: CASSPGTGLRQYF. CDR3 in DNA: TGTGCCAGCAGCCCCGGGACAGGGTTACGGCAGTACTTC.

The CDR3 here is CSVVKAGGRGNYGYTF. CDR3 in DNA: TGCAGCGTTGTTAAGGCGGGTGGCAGGGGTAATTATGGCTACACCTTC. V and J are TRBV29-1 and TRBJ1-2; the D gene is possibly TRBD1 (6 bases). The germline V gene has CDR1 SQVTM and CDR2 ANQGSEA. Trimming pared 4 bases from V and 5 bases from J, leaving 23 bases between. This CDR3 region has 16 residues.

This chain uses TRBV25-1 with TRBJ1-2; no clear D gene. Trimming took off 5 bases at V and 4 bases at J, with 14 bases between the two ends. CDR3 length: 14 amino acids. The germline CDR1 and CDR2 sequences are MGHDK and SYGVNS. The CDR3 reads CASSLSGKTYGYTF. DNA of the CDR3: TGTGCCAGCAGTCTCTCGGGAAAGACCTATGGCTACACCTTC.